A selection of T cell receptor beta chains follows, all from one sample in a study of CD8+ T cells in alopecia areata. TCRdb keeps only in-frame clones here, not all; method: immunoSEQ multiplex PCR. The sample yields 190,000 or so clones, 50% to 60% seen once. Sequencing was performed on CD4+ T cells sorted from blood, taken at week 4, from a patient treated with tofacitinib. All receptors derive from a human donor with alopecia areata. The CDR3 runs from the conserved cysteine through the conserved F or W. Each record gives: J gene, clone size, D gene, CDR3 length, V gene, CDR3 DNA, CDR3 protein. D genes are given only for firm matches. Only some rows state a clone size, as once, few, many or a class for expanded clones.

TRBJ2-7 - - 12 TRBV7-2 TGTGCCAGCAGCAAACGGGGGACCGAGCAGTACTTC CASSKRGTEQYF
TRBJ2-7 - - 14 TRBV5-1 TGCGCCAGCAGCCGCGGGCAGAGCTCCTACGAGCAGTACTTC CASSRGQSSYEQYF
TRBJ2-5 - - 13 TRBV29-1 TGCAGCGTTGAAGATAGTAGTAGGGAGACCCAGTACTTC CSVEDSSRETQYF
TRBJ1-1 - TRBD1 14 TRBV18 TGTGCCAGCTCACCCGGGACAGGGAACACTGAAGCTTTCTTT CASSPGTGNTEAFF
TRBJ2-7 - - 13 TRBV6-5 TGTGCCAGCAGAACAACAGGGATCCACGAGCAGTACTTC CASRTTGIHEQYF
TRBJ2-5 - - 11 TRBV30 TGTGCCTGGACTAGCCAAGAGACCCAGTACTTC CAWTSQETQYF
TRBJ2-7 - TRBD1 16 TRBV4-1 TGCGCCAGCAGCCAAGCAACGACAGGGGGCATTTACGAGCAGTACTTC CASSQATTGGIYEQYF
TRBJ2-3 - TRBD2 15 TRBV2 TGTGCCAGTAACCTAGCGGGGGAAAGCACAGATACGCAGTATTTT CASNLAGESTDTQYF
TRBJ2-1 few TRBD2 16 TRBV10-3 TGTGCCATCAGTGAGTCAAAGAAGCGGGAGTACAATGAGCAGTTCTTC CAISESKKREYNEQFF
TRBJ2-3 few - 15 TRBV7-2 TGTGCCAGCAGCTTGGGGGACCAAACCACAGATACGCAGTATTTT CASSLGDQTTDTQYF
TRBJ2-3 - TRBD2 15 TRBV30 TGTGCCGGGAATGGACTAGCGGGGGGCACAGATACGCAGTATTTT CAGNGLAGGTDTQYF